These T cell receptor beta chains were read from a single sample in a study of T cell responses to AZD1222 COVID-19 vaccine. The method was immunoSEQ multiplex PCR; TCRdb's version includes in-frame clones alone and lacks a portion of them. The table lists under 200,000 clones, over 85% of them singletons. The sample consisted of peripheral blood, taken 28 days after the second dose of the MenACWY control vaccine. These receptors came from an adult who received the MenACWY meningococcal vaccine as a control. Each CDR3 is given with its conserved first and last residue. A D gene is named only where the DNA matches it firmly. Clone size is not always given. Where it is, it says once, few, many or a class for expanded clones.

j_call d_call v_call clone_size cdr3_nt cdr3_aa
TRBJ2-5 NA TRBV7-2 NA TGTGCCAGCAGCTTATGGAATCCCCAAGAGACCCAGTACTTC CASSLWNPQETQYF
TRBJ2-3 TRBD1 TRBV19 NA TGTGCCAGTACCGGGACAGGGGGCGCCGATACGCAGTATTTT CASTGTGGADTQYF
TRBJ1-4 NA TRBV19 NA TGTGCCAGTAGACCCCGAAGGACAGAGAATGAAAAACTGTTTTTT CASRPRRTENEKLFF
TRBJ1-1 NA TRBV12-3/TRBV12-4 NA TGTGCCAGCAGACCGGGGAACACTGAAGCTTTCTTT CASRPGNTEAFF
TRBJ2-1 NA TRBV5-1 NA TGCGCCAGCAGCCTAACCATCTATGAGCAGTTCTTC CASSLTIYEQFF
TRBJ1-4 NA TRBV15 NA TGTGCCACCAGCAGAGCGAAGGGGGTAACTAATGAAAAACTGTTTTTT CATSRAKGVTNEKLFF
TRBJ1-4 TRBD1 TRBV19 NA TGTGCCAGTAGTGACGGACAGGGGCGACGAGAAAAACTGTTTTTT CASSDGQGRREKLFF
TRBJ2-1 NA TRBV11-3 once TGTGCCAGCAGCTTAGAAACGGTAATAGCGGAGAAGTTTGAGCAGTTCTTC CASSLETVIAEKFEQFF
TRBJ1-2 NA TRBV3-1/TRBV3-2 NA TGTGCCAGCAGCCGGGACCAGGGACATGGCTACACCTTC CASSRDQGHGYTF
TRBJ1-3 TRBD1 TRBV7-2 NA TGTGCCAGCAGCTTAGACAGGGGCGGAAACACCATATATTTT CASSLDRGGNTIYF
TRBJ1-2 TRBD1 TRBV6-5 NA TGTGCCAGCAGTTACTCGATTGGGGACAGGGATGGCTACACCTTC CASSYSIGDRDGYTF
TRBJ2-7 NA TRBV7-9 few TGTGCCAGCAGCCCCCGAACCGGGACGGGGTCCTACGAGCAGTACTTC CASSPRTGTGSYEQYF
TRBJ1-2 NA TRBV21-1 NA TGTGCCAGCAGAAAACCGGGACAGGGAAACTATGGCTACACCTTC CASRKPGQGNYGYTF
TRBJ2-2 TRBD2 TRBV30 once TGTGCCTGGGGCCTAGCGGGAGTCCCCGGGGAGCTGTTTTTT CAWGLAGVPGELFF
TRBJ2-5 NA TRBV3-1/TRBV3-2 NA TGTGCCAGCAGCCAGGTAGACATGGGGGGCGGAGAGACCCAGTACTTC CASSQVDMGGGETQYF
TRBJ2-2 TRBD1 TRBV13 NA TGTGCCAGCAGTTTTTCCCCACGACAGGGTACCGGGGAGCTGTTTTTT CASSFSPRQGTGELFF
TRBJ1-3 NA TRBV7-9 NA TGTGCCAGCAGACAAGAAAACCGGGGAAACACCATATATTTT CASRQENRGNTIYF
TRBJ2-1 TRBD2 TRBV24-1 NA TGTGCCACCGTTGCGGGAGGGCCATTACGGGAGCAGTTCTTC CATVAGGPLREQFF
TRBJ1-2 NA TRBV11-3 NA TGTGCCAGCAGCGCCGGGGGCCAGGGGTTCTATGGCTACACCTTC CASSAGGQGFYGYTF
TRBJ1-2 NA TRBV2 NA TGTGCCAGCAGTTCGGAATTCCCTGGCTACACCTTC CASSSEFPGYTF